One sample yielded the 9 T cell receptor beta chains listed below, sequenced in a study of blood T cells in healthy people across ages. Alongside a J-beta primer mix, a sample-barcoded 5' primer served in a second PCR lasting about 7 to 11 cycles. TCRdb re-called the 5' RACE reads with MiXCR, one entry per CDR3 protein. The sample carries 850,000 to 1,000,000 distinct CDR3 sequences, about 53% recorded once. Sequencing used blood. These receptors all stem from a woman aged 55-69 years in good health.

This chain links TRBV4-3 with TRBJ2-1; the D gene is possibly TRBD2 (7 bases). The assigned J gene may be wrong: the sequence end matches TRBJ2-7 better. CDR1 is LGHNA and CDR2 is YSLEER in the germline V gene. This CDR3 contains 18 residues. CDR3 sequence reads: CASSQDLGAGAPYNEQYF. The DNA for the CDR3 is TGCGCCAGCAGCCAAGATTTGGGGGCGGGAGCCCCCTACAATGAGCAGTACTTC.

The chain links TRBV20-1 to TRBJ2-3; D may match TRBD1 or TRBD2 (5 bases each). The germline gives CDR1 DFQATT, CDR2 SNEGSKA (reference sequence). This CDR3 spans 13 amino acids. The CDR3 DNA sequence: TGCAGAATTGGGACCCCTGGCACAGATACGCAGTATTTT. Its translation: CRIGTPGTDTQYF.

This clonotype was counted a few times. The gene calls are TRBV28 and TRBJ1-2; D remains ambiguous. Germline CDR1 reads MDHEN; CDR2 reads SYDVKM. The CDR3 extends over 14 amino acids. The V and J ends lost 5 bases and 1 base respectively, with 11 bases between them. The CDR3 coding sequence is TGTGCCAGCAGTCTTTTTCCAGATAACTATGGCTACACCTTC. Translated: CASSLFPDNYGYTF.

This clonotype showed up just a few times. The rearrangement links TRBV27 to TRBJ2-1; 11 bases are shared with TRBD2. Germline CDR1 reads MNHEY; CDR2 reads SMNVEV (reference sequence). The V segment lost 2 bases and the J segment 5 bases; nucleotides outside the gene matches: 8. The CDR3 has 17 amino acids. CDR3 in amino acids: CASSLGSSGRINNEQFF. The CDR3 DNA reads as TGTGCCAGCAGTTTAGGGTCTAGCGGGAGGATAAACAATGAGCAGTTCTTC.

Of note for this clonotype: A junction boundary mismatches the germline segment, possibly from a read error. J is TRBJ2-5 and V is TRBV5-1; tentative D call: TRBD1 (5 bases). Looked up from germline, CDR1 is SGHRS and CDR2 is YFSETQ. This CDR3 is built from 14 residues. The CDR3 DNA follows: TGCGCCAGCAGCCGACAACAGGTGCAAGAGTCCCAGTACTTC. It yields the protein CASSRQQVQESQYF.

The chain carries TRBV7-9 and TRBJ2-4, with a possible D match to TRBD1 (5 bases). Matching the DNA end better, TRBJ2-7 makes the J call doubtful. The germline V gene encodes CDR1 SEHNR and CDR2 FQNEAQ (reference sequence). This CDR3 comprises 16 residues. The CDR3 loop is CASSGARILEDYEQYF. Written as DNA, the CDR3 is TGTGCCAGCAGCGGGGCACGGATTTTAGAGGACTACGAGCAGTACTTC.

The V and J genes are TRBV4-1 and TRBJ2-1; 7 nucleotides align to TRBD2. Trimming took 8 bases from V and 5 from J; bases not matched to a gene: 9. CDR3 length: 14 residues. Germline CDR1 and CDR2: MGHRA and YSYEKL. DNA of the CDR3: TGCGCCAGCGGTCTGGGGAGGGAAGACAATGAGCAGTTCTTC. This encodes CASGLGREDNEQFF.

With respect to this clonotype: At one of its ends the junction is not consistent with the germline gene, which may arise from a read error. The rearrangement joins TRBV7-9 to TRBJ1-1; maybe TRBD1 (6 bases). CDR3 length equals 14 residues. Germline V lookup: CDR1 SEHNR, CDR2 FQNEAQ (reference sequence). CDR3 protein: CAGSLRGINTEAFF. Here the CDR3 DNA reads TGTGCCGGCAGCTTGAGGGGGATAAACACTGAAGCTTTCTTT.

The CDR3 bases are TGCAGCGTTGTATTCGGGAATGGCTACACCTTC. Translating gives CSVVFGNGYTF. V usage is TRBV29-1 and J usage is TRBJ1-2; D is unresolved. Per germline, CDR1 SQVTM and CDR2 ANQGSEA. This CDR3 has 11 amino acids. The germline V and J ends were trimmed by 4 bases and 6 bases, with 9 bases remaining between them.